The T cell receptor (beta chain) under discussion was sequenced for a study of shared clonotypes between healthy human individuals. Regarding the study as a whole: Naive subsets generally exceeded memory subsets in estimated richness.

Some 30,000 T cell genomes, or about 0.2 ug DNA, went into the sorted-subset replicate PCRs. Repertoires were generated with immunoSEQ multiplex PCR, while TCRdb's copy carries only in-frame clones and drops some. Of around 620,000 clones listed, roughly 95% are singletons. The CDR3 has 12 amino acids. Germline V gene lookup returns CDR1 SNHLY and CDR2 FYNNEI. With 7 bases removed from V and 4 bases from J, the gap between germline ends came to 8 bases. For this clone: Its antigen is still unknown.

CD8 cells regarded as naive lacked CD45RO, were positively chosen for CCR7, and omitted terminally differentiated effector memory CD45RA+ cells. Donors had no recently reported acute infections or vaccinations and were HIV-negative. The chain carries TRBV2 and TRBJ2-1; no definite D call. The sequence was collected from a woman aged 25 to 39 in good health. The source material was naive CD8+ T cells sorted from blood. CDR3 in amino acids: CASTSAYNEQFF. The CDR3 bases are TGTGCCAGCACCAGCGCTTACAATGAGCAGTTCTTC.